The next 5 T cell receptor beta chains were all read from a single sample in a study of blood T cell repertoires in COVID-19. TCRdb's table, derived via immunoSEQ multiplex PCR, lists solely in-frame clones and lacks some. Of over 35,000 clones in the sample, under 95% were seen once. The sample consisted of peripheral blood. The receptors shown here come from a man aged 70-80 years with active COVID-19.

The sample holds one count of this clone. The chain links TRBV5-1 to TRBJ2-3, with TRBD1 identical over 7 bases. The V segment lost 2 bases and the J segment 1 base; nucleotides outside the gene matches: 7. The CDR3 contains 16 residues. The germline V gene has CDR1 SGHRS and CDR2 YFSETQ. CDR3 coding DNA: TGCGCCAGCAGCTTACAGGGGTCCGCGGGCACAGATACGCAGTATTTT. Protein: CASSLQGSAGTDTQYF. The complete variable domain, with remaining parts taken from reference TRBV5-1 and TRBJ2-3, reads KAGVTQTPRYLIKTRGQQVTLSCSPISGHRSVSWYQQTPGQGLQFLFEYFSETQRNKGNFPGRFSGRQFSNSRSEMNVSTLELGDSALYLCASSLQGSAGTDTQYFGPGTRLTVL.

The V and J genes are TRBV5-1 and TRBJ2-7, with a weak D call TRBD1 (5 bases). Germline CDR1 is SGHRS and CDR2 is YFSETQ. The CDR3 is 14 residues long. The germline V and J ends were trimmed by 0 bases and 0 bases, with 7 bases remaining between them. CDR3 region: CASSLVRGSYEQYF. The CDR3 DNA reads TGCGCCAGCAGCTTGGTTAGGGGCTCCTACGAGCAGTACTTC.

This clone was detected once. The gene calls are TRBV7-9 and TRBJ1-1, with a tentative D call TRBD1 (6 bases). Between the trimmed V and J ends, which lost 2 bases and 4 bases, there was a span of 11 bases. The CDR3 is 14 residues long. Per the germline V gene, CDR1 is SEHNR and CDR2 is FQNEAQ (reference sequence). The CDR3 reads CASSLRGGVTEAFF. DNA of the CDR3: TGTGCCAGCAGCTTAAGGGGGGGAGTCACTGAAGCTTTCTTT. Filled out from reference TRBV7-9 and TRBJ1-1, the complete variable domain reads DTGVSQNPRHKITKRGQNVTFRCDPISEHNRLYWYRQTLGQGPEFLTYFQNEAQLEKSRLLSDRFSAERPKGSFSTLEIQRTEQGDSAMYLCASSLRGGVTEAFFGQGTRLTVV.

The chain employs TRBV14 and TRBJ2-5; D is possibly TRBD1 (6 bases). Germline V lookup: CDR1 SGHDN, CDR2 FVKESK. This CDR3 spans 14 amino acids. Trimming cost V 2 bases and J 5 bases, with 12 bases left between them. The CDR3 DNA sequence: TGTGCCAGCAGCCAACTTACAGGGTTGGAGACCCAGTACTTC. Amino acid sequence: CASSQLTGLETQYF.

This chain uses TRBV7-2 with TRBJ2-5, with 8 bases that match TRBD2. V gave up 5 bases and J gave up 5 bases; unmatched junction bases: 7. CDR3 size: 14 residues. The germline V gene has CDR1 SGHTA and CDR2 FQGNSA. For the CDR3, the DNA is TGTGCCAGCAGCCCGGGGGGGGGCCTGGAGACCCAGTACTTC. Its protein is CASSPGGGLETQYF.